This T cell receptor (beta chain) was sequenced for a study of blood T cell repertoires in COVID-19. Across the study: Specimens from acute and convalescent COVID-19 originated in the United States, Italy and Spain. T cells, B-cell-depleted T cells, or PBMCs provided the cDNA or gDNA that served as material.

The germline V gene encodes CDR1 LNHDA and CDR2 SQIVND (reference sequence). V was shortened by 3 bases and J by 3 bases, with 11 bases between the two germline ends. CDR3 length: 14 residues. In the original analysis: Scientists estimated how many nucleated cells there were by amplifying reference gene primers. Produced via immunoSEQ multiplex PCR; TCRdb's table is partial and in-frame only. That table gives V, J and clone size, and the DNA gave D and trimming. The sample holds 85,000 to 130,000 clones, roughly four fifths seen once. The V call is TRBV19, the J call TRBJ1-2; D may be TRBD1 (5 bases). Sequenced: peripheral blood. This receptor was identified in a woman older than 75 with active or convalescent COVID-19. This CDR3 is CASSISKGDYGYTF. The CDR3 nucleotides read TGTGCCAGTAGTATCAGTAAAGGGGACTATGGCTACACCTTC.